A selection of T cell receptor beta chains follows, all from one sample in a study of blood T cells in healthy people across ages. In TCRdb, the 5' RACE reads were re-called with MiXCR into one record per CDR3 protein. This sample has 750,000 to 1,000,000 distinct CDR3 sequences, with about 27% found just once. These data were also reused for a study on T cells of mothers and their children.

The sequenced material came from blood. Every receptor here comes from a woman in her forties in good health. The CDR3 runs from the conserved cysteine through the conserved F or W. Each record gives: D gene, clone size, J gene, V gene, CDR3 protein, CDR3 DNA. The D gene is left open where the match is weak. The size field is filled for only some rows; it gives once, few, many or a size class.

>TRBD2|few|TRBJ2-3|TRBV20-1
CSASLAGAQGTDTQYF
TGCAGTGCTAGCCTAGCGGGGGCCCAAGGCACAGATACGCAGTATTTT
>-|once|TRBJ2-2|TRBV11-2
CASSPSLRIELFF
TGTGCCAGCAGCCCAAGCCTTAGAATAGAGCTGTTTTTT
>TRBD1|many|TRBJ1-6|TRBV20-1
CSARGQGIAGNSPLHF
TGCAGTGCTAGAGGACAGGGAATTGCGGGAAATTCACCCCTCCACTTT
>-|-|TRBJ1-2|TRBV18
CASPLHRQGLSNYSYTF
TGTGCCAGCCCACTTCACCGACAAGGTCTTTCTAACTATAGCTACACCTTC
>TRBD2|-|TRBJ2-3|TRBV29-1
CSVEGVAGERTDTQYF
TGCAGCGTTGAAGGTGTTGCGGGGGAGCGCACAGATACGCAGTATTTT
>TRBD1|-|TRBJ1-1|TRBV28
CASTSTGENTEAFF
TGTGCCAGCACTTCGACAGGGGAGAACACTGAAGCTTTCTTT
>TRBD1|-|TRBJ1-5|TRBV20-1
CSANDREYNQPQHF
TGCAGTGCTAACGACAGGGAGTATAATCAGCCCCAGCATTTT
>-|-|TRBJ2-2|TRBV20-1
CSASRGGAGTGELFF
TGCAGTGCCTCAAGAGGGGGGGCCGGCACCGGGGAGCTGTTTTTT
>TRBD1|-|TRBJ2-1|TRBV28
CASSLRTGRYNEQFF
TGTGCCAGCAGTTTACGGACAGGGAGGTACAATGAGCAGTTCTTC
>-|many|TRBJ2-3|TRBV28
CASTEDTVGTDTQYF
TGTGCCAGCACTGAGGATACCGTAGGCACAGATACGCAGTATTTT
>-|-|TRBJ2-1|TRBV28
CASSWAGAGNEQFF
TGTGCCAGCTCCTGGGCAGGGGCAGGGAATGAGCAGTTCTTC
>TRBD2|-|TRBJ2-1|TRBV7-2
CASSLRSGLGNNEQFF
TGTGCCAGCAGCTTACGGTCGGGACTAGGGAACAATGAGCAGTTCTTC
>-|-|TRBJ2-6|TRBV7-9
CASSLGGEGSGANVLTF
TGTGCCAGCAGCTTAGGGGGTGAAGGGTCTGGGGCCAACGTCCTGACTTTC
>-|-|TRBJ2-5|TRBV7-3
CASSLSPMESQYF
TGTGCCAGCAGCTTATCTCCCATGGAGTCCCAGTACTTC
>-|-|TRBJ2-6|TRBV19
CASSIPSGANVRTF
TGTGCCAGTAGTATCCCCTCTGGGGCCAACGTCCGGACTTTC